This TCR beta chain is drawn from a study of T-cell reconstitution after alpha-beta-depleted transplantation in children. For TCRbeta, the library was prepared with unique molecular identifiers. TCRdb used MiXCR to reprocess the PCR reads, holding one entry per CDR3 protein. The data show some 300,000 distinct CDR3 sequences, with about 9.4% seen just once and around 2.3% held by the top ten. This clonotype was counted between two and nine times. V dropped 0 bases and J dropped 3; count of bases not matched to a gene: 5. CDR3 length equals 17 residues. Germline assignment: CDR1 MGHRA and CDR2 YSYEKL. This specimen consisted of PBMCs from the stem cell graft donor, obtained from the stem cell graft. This TCR came from a human donor who donated a stem cell graft to a child with acute lymphoblastic leukemia. V and J are TRBV4-1 and TRBJ2-3; TRBD2 agrees at 11 bases. CDR3 sequence reads: CASSQDNSGGGTDTQYF. CDR3 DNA sequence: TGCGCCAGCAGCCAAGACAATAGCGGGGGGGGGACAGATACGCAGTATTTT.